The entry below gives a single T cell receptor beta chain sequence along with its context. This record comes from a study of blood T cell repertoires in COVID-19. V shed 6 bases and J 8 bases; nucleotides not matched to a gene: 9. Germline CDR1 reads SGHRS; CDR2 reads YFSETQ. There are 15 residues in the CDR3. Measured with immunoSEQ multiplex PCR; TCRdb has only the in-frame clones, and not every one. The sample has 200,000 to 300,000 clones; 88% are singletons. The sample taken for sequencing was peripheral blood. The chain joins TRBV5-1 to TRBJ2-1; 12 bases are a match to TRBD2. The TCR was taken from a woman aged 40-49 years who had recovered from COVID-19. CDR3 amino acids: CASNRLAGVGDEQFF. In nucleotides, the CDR3 is TGCGCCAGCAACCGACTAGCGGGAGTAGGGGATGAGCAGTTCTTC.